The T cell receptor beta chain under discussion was sequenced for a study of blood T cells in healthy people across ages. Study summary: Per every two T cells, about one barcoded beta molecule was captured by template switching. Study findings and constraints: The diversity estimates, figures obtained from one million T cells, were considered underestimates.

A word on this clonotype: What it recognizes is unknown.

Together with a sample-barcoded 5' primer, a J-beta primer mix was included in a second PCR lasting 7 to 11 cycles. TCRdb processed the 5' RACE reads anew with MiXCR; each CDR3 protein has one entry. The data hold 800,000 to 1,000,000 distinct CDR3 sequences, with roughly 43% observed a single time. Trimming removed 0 bases from V and 2 bases from J, with 9 bases in between. This CDR3 is 15 amino acids long. Germline V gene data show CDR1 as ENHRY and CDR2 as SYGVKD. This TCR was sampled from a man younger than 45 in good health. Sequenced sample: blood. V and J are TRBV10-3 and TRBJ2-3, with D possibly matching TRBD2 (6 bases). The CDR3 loop is CAISESTSATDTQYF. As DNA, the CDR3 is TGTGCCATCAGTGAGTCGACTAGTGCCACAGATACGCAGTATTTT.